The rows below give T cell receptor beta chains drawn from one sample of a study of Ad26.COV2.S vaccination and SARS-CoV-2 variants. TCRdb keeps only in-frame clones here, not all; method: immunoSEQ multiplex PCR. The sample lists around 170,000 clones, approximately 88% occurring once. This specimen consisted of peripheral blood, obtained after recovery from COVID-19. These receptors originate from a human donor who had recovered from COVID-19. Both conserved end residues are part of each CDR3. D genes are given only for firm matches. Clone size is stated in some rows and not others, as once, few, many or a class when expanded.

j_gene,d_gene,len,abundance,v_gene,CDR3nt,CDR3aa
TRBJ1-5,.,14,.,TRBV5-8,TGTGCCAGCAGCTTGTCACAGGGCAATCAGCCCCAGCATTTT,CASSLSQGNQPQHF
TRBJ2-5,.,15,.,TRBV6-5,TGTGCCAGCAGTTACTCGAGTGACAGGCAAGAGACCCAGTACTTC,CASSYSSDRQETQYF
TRBJ2-1,TRBD2,19,.,TRBV3-1/TRBV3-2,TGTGCCAGCAGCCAAGATCGCAGCGGGAGGGCCGCGATGAACAATGAGCAGTTCTTC,CASSQDRSGRAAMNNEQFF
TRBJ2-1,TRBD1,16,.,TRBV9,TGTGCCAGCAGCGTTGAAGTAACAGGGGGATGGAATGAGCAGTTCTTC,CASSVEVTGGWNEQFF
TRBJ1-2,.,12,.,TRBV5-4,TGTGCCAGCAGCCTATCGACGGCTGGCTACACCTTC,CASSLSTAGYTF
TRBJ1-4,.,16,.,TRBV5-8,TGTGCCAGCAGCCCCCACCTGGGGGCAACTAATGAAAAACTGTTTTTT,CASSPHLGATNEKLFF
TRBJ2-2,.,12,.,TRBV5-6,TGTGCCAGCACCCTGAACACCGGGGAGCTGTTTTTT,CASTLNTGELFF
TRBJ2-2,TRBD2,18,.,TRBV4-2,TGTGCCAGCAGCCCCTGGACCTCTAGCGGGGGGGCCTCCGGGGAGCTGTTTTTT,CASSPWTSSGGASGELFF
TRBJ2-2,.,13,few,TRBV4-2,TGTGCCAGCAGCCAAGGGTTTACCGGGGAGCTGTTTTTT,CASSQGFTGELFF
TRBJ2-7,TRBD1,14,once,TRBV5-4,TGTGCCAGCAGCTTGGAAGGGACAGACTACGAGCAGTACTTC,CASSLEGTDYEQYF
TRBJ2-2,TRBD2,16,few,TRBV7-7,TGTGCTAGCAGCGCTAGCGGGGGGGGTCCCACCGGGGAGCTGTTTTTT,CASSASGGGPTGELFF
TRBJ2-1,TRBD1,15,once,TRBV7-9,TGTGCCAGCAGCTTTCCGGGACAGGTCCACAATGAGCAGTTCTTC,CASSFPGQVHNEQFF
TRBJ1-1,.,14,few,TRBV27,TGTGCCAGCAGTTTGATGAGGGGGTTGACTGAAGCTTTCTTT,CASSLMRGLTEAFF
TRBJ1-2,.,13,.,TRBV18,TGTGCCAGCTCACCAGAGGGTCTCGCCCGACACAATTTC,CASSPEGLARHNF
TRBJ2-5,TRBD2,16,.,TRBV2,TGTGCCAGCAGTGAATTTCCGCGGGAGGGGGGAGAGACCCAGTACTTC,CASSEFPREGGETQYF
TRBJ2-1,.,14,.,TRBV5-4,TGTGCCAGCAGCTCGGCGTTTACTTACAATGAGCAGTTCTTC,CASSSAFTYNEQFF
TRBJ1-3,TRBD1,17,.,TRBV25-1,TGTGCCAGCAGTGCAAGGACAGGGGGCTTTTCTGGAAACACCATATATTTT,CASSARTGGFSGNTIYF
TRBJ1-5,.,17,few,TRBV27,TGTGCCAGCAGAGAGGGGCCGGACGGGATGAGCAATCAGCCCCAGCATTTT,CASREGPDGMSNQPQHF
TRBJ1-2,.,13,once,TRBV5-6,TGTGCCAGCAGGAGGGAGGGTGACTATGGCTACACCTTC,CASRREGDYGYTF
TRBJ2-5,TRBD2,17,.,TRBV27,TGTGCCAGCAGTTTACTGGCTAGCGGGGGCCCCCAAGAGACCCAGTACTTC,CASSLLASGGPQETQYF
TRBJ2-1,TRBD1,14,.,TRBV27,TGTGCCAGCAGTTTAAGACAGGGCTACAATGAGCAGTTCTTC,CASSLRQGYNEQFF
TRBJ2-1,.,14,once,TRBV15,TGTGCCACAAGGGGAATCGACCGGGTTGATGAGCAGTTCTTC,CATRGIDRVDEQFF
TRBJ2-2,.,17,.,TRBV11-2,TGTGCCAGCAGCGAAGTTCCCCAGGGATTGAACACCGGGGAGCTGTTTTTT,CASSEVPQGLNTGELFF
TRBJ2-2,.,15,.,TRBV27,TGTGCCAGCAGTTTACAGGCGGTGTACACCGGGGAGCTGTTTTTT,CASSLQAVYTGELFF
TRBJ1-1,.,16,once,TRBV21-1,TGTGCCAGCAGCAAATGTCAGAGTCCCATGAACACTGAAGCTTTCTTT,CASSKCQSPMNTEAFF
TRBJ2-1,TRBD2,16,.,TRBV5-8,TGTGCCAGTCGCGACAGCGTGGGACTAGCGAAAAATGAGCAGTTCTTC,CASRDSVGLAKNEQFF
TRBJ2-7,.,14,.,TRBV2,TGTGCCAGCAGTGAAGCGGTGGGATCCTACGAGCAGTACTTC,CASSEAVGSYEQYF
TRBJ2-1,TRBD1,18,.,TRBV7-2,TGTGCCAGCAGCCCCCGGGACAGGGGCCAAACGATATACAATGAGCAGTTCTTC,CASSPRDRGQTIYNEQFF
TRBJ2-7,.,14,few,TRBV6-5,TGTGCCAGCAGTTACCGGGACGGATCCTACGAGCAGTACTTC,CASSYRDGSYEQYF
TRBJ2-7,.,12,.,TRBV28,TGTGCCAGCAGTGTGGTATTCTACGAGCAGTACTTC,CASSVVFYEQYF
TRBJ2-5,.,11,.,TRBV30,TGTGCCTGGAGTCCGGGGGAGACCCAGTACTTC,CAWSPGETQYF